These 27 T cell receptor beta chains were sequenced from one sample in a study of T cell changes during pregnancy in multiple sclerosis. Only in-frame clones appear in the TCRdb table, and some are missing; sequencing was by immunoSEQ multiplex PCR. The sample lists about 98,000 clones, about 90% occurring once. Sequencing used peripheral blood, obtained after pregnancy. These receptor sequences come from a female donor in good health, enrolled as a control in a pregnancy study.

This rearrangement joins TRBV7-9 to TRBJ1-5; D possibly corresponds to TRBD1 (5 bases). Germline CDR1 and CDR2: SEHNR and FQNEAQ (reference sequence). The CDR3 length is 14 residues. Trimming pared 2 bases from V and 5 bases from J, leaving 10 bases between. CDR3 DNA: TGTGCCAGCAGCTTAACGGGCAGGGATCAGCCCCAGCATTTT. Residues: CASSLTGRDQPQHF.

V usage is TRBV5-8 and J usage is TRBJ2-1, with D perhaps TRBD1 (7 bases). The CDR3 extends over 16 amino acids. Germline V CDR1 and CDR2: SGHTS, YDEGEE. The V end lost 4 bases, the J end lost 0 bases, and 14 bases lay between the germline ends. The chain's CDR3 is CASSPPGGSSYNEQFF. CDR3 nucleotides: TGTGCCAGCAGCCCGCCAGGGGGGAGCTCCTACAATGAGCAGTTCTTC. The full variable domain, with the rest looked up from reference TRBV5-8 and TRBJ2-1, is EAGVTQSPTHLIKTRGQQATLRCSPISGHTSVYWYQQALGLGLQFLLWYDEGEERNRGNFPPRFSGRQFPNYSSELNVNALELEDSALYLCASSPPGGSSYNEQFFGPGTRLTVL.

This clone showed up just once. The chain combines TRBV18 with TRBJ2-7; D is uncertain. Germline V gene lookup returns CDR1 KGHSH and CDR2 LQKENI. The CDR3 contains 17 residues. V shed 2 bases and J shed 1 base, with 18 bases lying between them. CDR3 bases: TGTGCCAGCTCACCAAGTATAACTTTTCGAAGTTCCTACGAGCAGTACTTC. Its protein product is CASSPSITFRSSYEQYF.

V gene TRBV11-2 combines with J gene TRBJ2-2; 9 nucleotides line up with TRBD2. Unmatched junction bases numbered 8, after V lost 1 base and J lost 2 bases. The length of the CDR3 is 18 residues. Germline V gives CDR1 SGHAT, CDR2 FQNNGV. The CDR3: CASSLGGGGALNTGELFF. The CDR3 region has the DNA TGTGCCAGCAGCTTAGGGGGCGGGGGGGCCCTCAACACCGGGGAGCTGTTTTTT.

The V and J genes are TRBV5-1 and TRBJ2-5; TRBD1 matches 10 bases. CDR3 length equals 15 residues. The germline V gene encodes CDR1 SGHRS and CDR2 YFSETQ. Losses at the gene ends were 6 bases for V and 3 bases for J; bases not matched to a gene: 8. The DNA for the CDR3 is TGCGCCAGCACTTCAACCGGGACAGGGGAAGAGACCCAGTACTTC. It specifies CASTSTGTGEETQYF.

V is TRBV9 and J is TRBJ2-7; D remains unclear. The CDR3 covers 13 residues. V shed 0 bases and J shed 0 bases, with 4 bases lying between them. Germline lookup yields CDR1 SGDLS and CDR2 YYNGEE. CDR3 sequence (DNA): TGTGCCAGCAGCGTAGGGGCCTCCTACGAGCAGTACTTC. It encodes CASSVGASYEQYF.

The chain is built from TRBV4-1 and TRBJ2-7; 7 bases line up with TRBD2. The CDR3 is 14 residues long. With 4 bases clipped from V and 6 bases from J, the junction kept 9 bases outside the gene matches. The germline gives CDR1 MGHRA, CDR2 YSYEKL. CDR3 nucleotide sequence: TGCGCCAGCAGCCCAACAACGGGAGGTAGCGAGCAGTACTTC. Protein product: CASSPTTGGSEQYF.

This clone has a single count. The chain links TRBV6-5 to TRBJ1-2; tentatively, D is TRBD1 (6 bases). The V gene's germline CDR1 is MNHEY and CDR2 SVGAGI. The CDR3 has 15 residues. The V gene lost 4 bases and the J gene lost 5 bases, with 17 bases spanning the gap. In DNA, the CDR3 is TGTGCCAGCAGTTTTCAACAGGGAGGGCAGTATGGCTACACCTTC. Residues: CASSFQQGGQYGYTF.

This chain joins TRBV19 and TRBJ2-7, with D uncertain. CDR3 length equals 14 residues. The germline CDR1 and CDR2 sequences are LNHDA and SQIVND (reference sequence). V was clipped by 3 bases and J by 6 bases, with 15 bases between them. CDR3 residues: CASSMGWPPLEQYF. CDR3 sequence (DNA): TGTGCCAGTAGTATGGGCTGGCCCCCCCTCGAGCAGTACTTC. Filled out from reference TRBV19 and TRBJ2-7, the complete variable domain reads DGGITQSPKYLFRKEGQNVTLSCEQNLNHDAMYWYRQDPGQGLRLIYYSQIVNDFQKGDIAEGYSVSREKKESFPLTVTSAQKNPTAFYLCASSMGWPPLEQYFGPGTRLTVT.

This chain links TRBV19 with TRBJ1-5; the D gene is possibly TRBD1 (5 bases). Germline V gene sequence: CDR1 LNHDA, CDR2 SQIVND (reference sequence). V was shortened by 6 bases and J by 3 bases, with 15 bases between the two germline ends. This CDR3 comprises 15 residues. The DNA for the CDR3 is TGTGCCAGTAGATTACTTCAGGGACTCAATCAGCCCCAGCATTTT. Amino acid sequence: CASRLLQGLNQPQHF.

The chain couples TRBV4-2 to TRBJ1-2, with TRBD1 identical over 9 bases. CDR1 LGHNA and CDR2 YNFKEQ come from the germline V gene. There are 17 residues in the CDR3. The trim removed 4 bases at V and 4 bases at J, leaving 13 bases unmatched. The CDR3 is CASSPKGGDRVSYGYTF. CDR3 sequence (DNA): TGTGCCAGCAGCCCCAAGGGCGGGGACAGGGTAAGCTATGGCTACACCTTC.

In its sample, this clone was seen once. The rearrangement links TRBV7-9 to TRBJ2-7; the D gene is possibly TRBD1 (6 bases). This CDR3 has 14 amino acids. Germline assignment: CDR1 SEHNR and CDR2 FQNEAQ (reference sequence). Trimming pared 1 base from V and 5 bases from J, leaving 12 bases between. The CDR3 bases are TGTGCCAGCAGCTTAGAACAGGGTTCCAACGAGCAGTACTTC. Translating it yields CASSLEQGSNEQYF. Based on the CDR3 plus reference TRBV7-9 and TRBJ2-7, the full variable domain is DTGVSQNPRHKITKRGQNVTFRCDPISEHNRLYWYRQTLGQGPEFLTYFQNEAQLEKSRLLSDRFSAERPKGSFSTLEIQRTEQGDSAMYLCASSLEQGSNEQYFGPGTRLTVT.

The gene calls are TRBV7-9 and TRBJ1-4, with 8 positions matching TRBD1. This CDR3 has 13 residues. CDR1 and CDR2 from the germline V gene are SEHNR and FQNEAQ (reference sequence). V dropped 11 bases and J dropped 4; count of bases not matched to a gene: 6. The CDR3 DNA follows: TGTGCCTCGGGGGGACAGGATAATGAAAAACTGTTTTTT. Amino acid sequence: CASGGQDNEKLFF.

This rearrangement joins TRBV11-1 to TRBJ2-5; 12 bases are a match to TRBD2. The germline gives CDR1 SGHAT, CDR2 FQDESV (reference sequence). The CDR3 covers 17 residues. With V trimmed by 5 bases and J by 1 base, 8 bases remained unmatched. For the CDR3, the DNA is TGTGCCAGCAGCGAGGATGGGACTAGCGGGTTCCAAGAGACCCAGTACTTC. Translating it yields CASSEDGTSGFQETQYF.

This chain connects TRBV19 to TRBJ2-5; 11 positions agree with TRBD1. With V trimmed by 6 bases and J by 4 bases, 4 bases remained unmatched. CDR1 is LNHDA, CDR2 SQIVND, per germline (reference sequence). The CDR3 length is 14 residues. The CDR3 loop is CASSPGTGGETQYF. The CDR3 DNA follows: TGTGCCAGTAGCCCCGGGACAGGGGGAGAGACCCAGTACTTC.

This chain uses TRBV10-3 with TRBJ1-2; D uncertain. CDR1 ENHRY and CDR2 SYGVKD come from the germline V gene. The V gene lost 3 bases and the J gene lost 1 base, with 24 bases spanning the gap. There are 19 residues in the CDR3. CDR3: CAISDPSRVGLLLNYGYTF. For the CDR3, the DNA is TGTGCCATCAGTGACCCCTCGAGGGTGGGTCTCCTACTTAACTATGGCTACACCTTC.

This clone was observed once. The chain links TRBV7-6 to TRBJ2-2; D unclear. With 8 bases removed from V and 4 bases from J, the gap between germline ends came to 5 bases. Germline V gene sequence: CDR1 SGHVS, CDR2 FNYEAQ. The CDR3 covers 11 residues. The CDR3: CASSSTGELFF. The CDR3 nucleotides are TGTGCCAGCTCGTCCACCGGGGAGCTGTTTTTT.

The chain links TRBV28 to TRBJ1-2; 11 bases line up with TRBD1. Looked up from germline, CDR1 is MDHEN and CDR2 is SYDVKM. The CDR3 sequence is 15 residues long. The ends lost 5 bases at V and 5 bases at J; junction bases unmatched: 7. The DNA for the CDR3 is TGTGCCAGCAGTACAACCGGGACAGGGGGTTATGGCTACACCTTC. This encodes CASSTTGTGGYGYTF.

CDR3 coding DNA: TGTGCCAGCAGCTTGGCAGGGACAGGGAGCTCCTATAATTCACCCCTCCACTTT. Its protein is CASSLAGTGSSYNSPLHF. The V gene is TRBV5-6, the J gene TRBJ1-6; 9 bases map to TRBD1. The length of the CDR3 is 18 residues. J lost 0 bases, V lost 0 bases, and 4 bases had no gene match. The V gene's germline CDR1 is SGHDT and CDR2 YYEEEE.

The rearrangement uses TRBV7-9 and TRBJ1-4; 7 bases line up with TRBD1. The trim removed 2 bases at V and 7 bases at J, leaving 4 bases unmatched. This CDR3 is 14 amino acids long. CDR1 and CDR2 (germline): SEHNR, FQNEAQ (reference sequence). CDR3 in DNA: TGTGCCAGCAGCTTACCAGGGGGAGGTGAAAAACTGTTTTTT. Its protein is CASSLPGGGEKLFF.

The V and J genes are TRBV18 and TRBJ1-1; 8 nucleotides agree with TRBD1. The CDR3 is 14 residues long. The junction had 3 bases not matched to a gene; V was cut back by 6 bases and J by 0 bases. In germline, CDR1 is KGHSH, CDR2 LQKENI. CDR3 loop: CASSPGGLNTEAFF. CDR3 sequence (DNA): TGTGCCAGCTCTCCAGGGGGCCTGAACACTGAAGCTTTCTTT.

The V and J genes are TRBV9 and TRBJ2-5; 9 nucleotides agree with TRBD2. V was pared by 4 bases and J by 5 bases, with 12 bases of the junction left unmatched. The CDR3 has 16 residues. Germline V gives CDR1 SGDLS, CDR2 YYNGEE. As DNA, the CDR3 is TGTGCCAGCAGCCCCGGGGTAGCGGGAGTGGAGGAGACCCAGTACTTC. It encodes CASSPGVAGVEETQYF.

The chain joins TRBV29-1 to TRBJ1-5; 7 positions agree with TRBD1. This CDR3 spans 13 amino acids. Germline values: CDR1 SQVTM, CDR2 ANQGSEA. With 6 bases clipped from V and 5 bases from J, the junction kept 7 bases outside the gene matches. The CDR3 protein is CSVATGPHQPQHF. The CDR3 DNA reads as TGCAGCGTCGCGACAGGGCCTCATCAGCCCCAGCATTTT.

The chain joins TRBV5-4 to TRBJ1-6, with TRBD1 matching over 7 bases. CDR1 SGHNT and CDR2 YYREEE come from the germline V gene (reference sequence). Trimming removed 4 bases from V and 6 bases from J; junction bases left unmatched: 13. The CDR3 covers 17 residues. In nucleotides, the CDR3 is TGTGCCAGCAGCCCGGGGAGTGGACAGGCAGTTAATTCACCCCTCCACTTT. This encodes CASSPGSGQAVNSPLHF.

The gene calls are TRBV5-1 and TRBJ2-2, with a possible D match to TRBD1 (5 bases). The germline V gene has CDR1 SGHRS and CDR2 YFSETQ. This CDR3 is built from 16 residues. Between the trimmed V and J ends, which lost 0 bases and 1 base, there was a span of 10 bases. The CDR3 DNA sequence: TGCGCCAGCAGCTTGGACCCAGGGAAGAACACCGGGGAGCTGTTTTTT. Its translation is CASSLDPGKNTGELFF.

The chain has TRBV5-1 and TRBJ2-5; 7 nucleotides agree with TRBD2. V shed 2 bases and J 5 bases; nucleotides not matched to a gene: 3. Looked up from germline, CDR1 is SGHRS and CDR2 is YFSETQ. There are 13 residues in the CDR3. CDR3: CASSFGGSETQYF. The CDR3 DNA is TGCGCCAGCAGCTTCGGGGGGTCGGAGACCCAGTACTTC.

The rearrangement uses TRBV28 and TRBJ1-2; perhaps TRBD1 as D (5 bases). CDR3 size: 13 residues. Germline V gene sequence: CDR1 MDHEN, CDR2 SYDVKM. Deletions cut 8 bases from V and 5 bases from J, with 15 bases between. The CDR3 coding sequence is TGTGCCAGCCGGGCGGGGGGAAGTTATGGCTACACCTTC. The encoded protein is CASRAGGSYGYTF.